The 5 T cell receptor beta chains presented below share a single source sample, sequenced in a study of T cells in localized non-small cell lung cancer. The method was immunoSEQ multiplex PCR; TCRdb's version includes in-frame clones alone and lacks a portion of them. This table has fewer than 3,500 clones, roughly 30% appearing once. The material sequenced was lung tumor tissue, taken before any cancer treatment. The receptors shown here come from a woman aged 35-75 years with stage I lung adenocarcinoma.

V and J are TRBV28 and TRBJ1-5, with a weak D call TRBD1 (5 bases). CDR1 is MDHEN, CDR2 SYDVKM, per germline. V was trimmed by 2 bases and J by 11 bases, leaving 10 bases between them. The CDR3 runs 12 residues. The CDR3 sequence: CASSLSRVTQHF. The CDR3 region has the DNA TGTGCCAGCAGTTTAAGCAGGGTGACCCAGCATTTT.

The CDR3 DNA follows: TGTGCCAGCAGTGAAGGGAGCATAAGCTGGGGCTATGGCTACACCTTC. Translation: CASSEGSISWGYGYTF. This chain joins TRBV9 and TRBJ1-2; the D is unclear. CDR1 and CDR2 from the germline V gene are SGDLS and YYNGEE. Deletions cut 5 bases from V and 4 bases from J, with 21 bases between. The CDR3 length is 16 residues.

This chain uses TRBV29-1 with TRBJ2-5, with 12 bases fitting TRBD1. V was clipped by 8 bases and J by 4 bases; unmatched bases: 5. This CDR3 spans 13 amino acids. From germline, CDR1 is SQVTM and CDR2 ANQGSEA. The CDR3 DNA reads as TGCAGCACGGGACAGGGGGCGGGAGAGACCCAGTACTTC. It is translated as CSTGQGAGETQYF.

This clone was observed once. The V call is TRBV28, the J call TRBJ2-7; 10 bases are shared with TRBD2. V was clipped by 6 bases and J by 5 bases; unmatched bases: 13. The CDR3 is made up of 16 amino acids. CDR1 MDHEN and CDR2 SYDVKM come from the germline V gene. The CDR3 DNA sequence: TGTGCCAGCAGCCTCCACCTAGCGGGAGTAGTAGACGAGCAGTACTTC. Translating gives CASSLHLAGVVDEQYF.

This sequence joins TRBV30 and TRBJ1-1; D unresolved. The V gene's germline CDR1 is GTSNPN and CDR2 SVGIG (reference sequence). The CDR3 length is 13 residues. V lost 3 bases to trimming and J lost 4 bases, with 12 bases between them. The CDR3 here is CAWSRRWATEAFF. DNA of the CDR3: TGTGCCTGGAGCCGTCGTTGGGCCACTGAAGCTTTCTTT. Looking up the rest from reference TRBV30 and TRBJ1-1 gives the full variable domain: SQTIHQWPATLVQPVGSPLSLECTVEGTSNPNLYWYRQAAGRGLQLLFYSVGIGQISSEVPQNLSASRPQDRQFILSSKKLLLSDSGFYLCAWSRRWATEAFFGQGTRLTVV.